The next 5 T cell receptor beta chains were all read from a single sample in a study of T-cell memory formation after mild COVID-19. TCRdb called the 5' RACE reads again in MiXCR, with one record for every CDR3 protein. The table records more than 250,000 distinct CDR3 sequences, roughly 15% of them present only once. Material for sequencing was PBMCs or a T cell subset sorted from them (not recorded which). The receptors come from a man younger than 35 who had mild COVID-19 (a few samples of this study predate the infection). Cell type and time point are not known.

V gene TRBV30 combines with J gene TRBJ2-7; no clear D. The germline gives CDR1 GTSNPN, CDR2 SVGIG (reference sequence). CDR3 length equals 12 residues. The V and J ends lost 3 bases and 0 bases respectively, with 6 bases between them. The CDR3 is CAWSTYSYEQYF. The DNA of the CDR3 is TGTGCCTGGAGCACATACTCCTACGAGCAGTACTTC.

J is TRBJ1-1 and V is TRBV6-6; D is uncertain. Germline-derived CDR1 and CDR2 are MNHNY and SVGAGI (reference sequence). V was cut by 2 bases and J by 6 bases, with 13 bases left in between. The CDR3 consists of 14 residues. CDR3: CASSYVYRSAEAFF. As DNA, the CDR3 is TGTGCCAGCAGTTACGTGTATCGCAGCGCTGAAGCTTTCTTT.

This clonotype has more than one count but fewer than ten. J is TRBJ2-2 and V is TRBV11-2; D unclear. The V end was cut by 4 bases, the J end by 2 bases, with 11 bases between. The CDR3 sequence is 15 residues long. Germline lookup yields CDR1 SGHAT and CDR2 FQNNGV. As DNA, the CDR3 is TGTGCCAGCAGCTCCGACATACTCAACACCGGGGAGCTGTTTTTT. Encoded protein: CASSSDILNTGELFF.

The sample holds many counts of this clonotype. This sequence joins TRBV7-3 and TRBJ2-4, with TRBD1 as a possible D gene (7 bases). This CDR3 spans 15 amino acids. CDR1 and CDR2 (germline): SGHTA, FQGTGA. The ends were cut back, 4 bases at V and 5 bases at J, with 15 bases in the middle. The CDR3 spells CASSYRGDRQNIQYF. The CDR3 nucleotides read TGTGCCAGCAGCTACCGCGGGGACAGACAAAACATTCAGTACTTC.

CDR3 protein: CASSPQDGAGTF. The CDR3 nucleotides are TGTGCCAGCAGTCCCCAAGACGGGGCTGGGACCTTC. The chain has TRBV4-2 and TRBJ1-2; maybe TRBD1 (5 bases). V shed 6 bases and J shed 14 bases, with 19 bases lying between them. CDR1 and CDR2 from the germline V gene are LGHNA and YNFKEQ. CDR3 length equals 12 residues.